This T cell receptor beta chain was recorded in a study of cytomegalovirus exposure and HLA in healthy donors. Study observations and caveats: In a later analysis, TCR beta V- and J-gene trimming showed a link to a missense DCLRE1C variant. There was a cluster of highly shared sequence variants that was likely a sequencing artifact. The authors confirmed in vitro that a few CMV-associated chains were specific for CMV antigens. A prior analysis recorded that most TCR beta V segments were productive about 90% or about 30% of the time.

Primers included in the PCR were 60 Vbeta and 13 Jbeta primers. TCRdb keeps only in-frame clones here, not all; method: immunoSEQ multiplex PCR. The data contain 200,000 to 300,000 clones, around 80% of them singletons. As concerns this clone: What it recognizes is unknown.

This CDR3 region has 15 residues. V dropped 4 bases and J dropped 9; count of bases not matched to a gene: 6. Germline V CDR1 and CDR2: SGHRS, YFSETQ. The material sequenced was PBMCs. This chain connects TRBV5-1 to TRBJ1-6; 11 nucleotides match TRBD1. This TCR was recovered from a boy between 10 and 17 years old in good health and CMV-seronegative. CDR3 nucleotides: TGCGCCAGCAGCGCAGGACAGGGGGCAAGTTCACCCCTCCACTTT. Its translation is CASSAGQGASSPLHF. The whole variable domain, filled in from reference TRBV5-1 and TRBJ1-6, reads KAGVTQTPRYLIKTRGQQVTLSCSPISGHRSVSWYQQTPGQGLQFLFEYFSETQRNKGNFPGRFSGRQFSNSRSEMNVSTLELGDSALYLCASSAGQGASSPLHFGNGTRLTVT.